One and the same sample provided the 20 T cell receptor beta chains below, sequenced in a study of type 1 regulatory T cells. One entry per CDR3 protein results from TCRdb running MiXCR on the reads. The repertoire includes about 68,000 distinct CDR3 sequences, approximately 64% of them detected once, and around 7.6% sits in the top ten. No antigen has been identified for these receptors. The sequenced material came from cultured T cells, either the whole culture or a sorted T cell fraction (not recorded which). As to subset: Tr1-enriched cell product generated in vitro against host alloantigens. The receptors here all came from a human donor in good health.

The chain is built from TRBV11-3 and TRBJ2-3, with a tentative D call TRBD2 (6 bases). This CDR3 contains 16 residues. Trimming pared 4 bases from V and 3 bases from J, leaving 17 bases between. Germline V gives CDR1 SGHNT, CDR2 YENEEA. The CDR3 nucleotides read TGTGCCAGCAGCTCCCCGACAGCCGCGGGGACAGATACGCAGTATTTT. Amino acids: CASSSPTAAGTDTQYF.

This rearrangement joins TRBV18 to TRBJ2-7, with D unclear. The CDR3 covers 15 residues. With 0 bases removed from V and 3 bases from J, the gap between germline ends came to 12 bases. The germline CDR1 and CDR2 sequences are KGHSH and LQKENI. The CDR3 spells CASSPPTEGYYEQYF. In DNA form, the CDR3 reads TGTGCCAGCTCACCACCCACGGAAGGCTACTACGAGCAGTACTTC.

The chain has TRBV3-1 and TRBJ1-3, with D unclear. Trimming pared 1 base from V and 0 bases from J, leaving 7 bases between. Germline loops: CDR1 LGHDT, CDR2 YNNKEL (reference sequence). The CDR3 covers 15 residues. DNA for the CDR3: TGTGCCAGCAGCCAAGGAACTTACTCTGGAAACACCATATATTTT. It specifies CASSQGTYSGNTIYF.

This clonotype has only a few counts. The V and J genes are TRBV5-1 and TRBJ1-2; TRBD1 might be the D (6 bases). V was cut by 2 bases and J by 5 bases, with 19 bases left in between. CDR1 is SGHRS, CDR2 YFSETQ, per germline. CDR3 length: 16 residues. CDR3 residues: CASSLNTGTSTYGYTF. In nucleotides, the CDR3 is TGCGCCAGCAGCTTAAACACCGGGACATCGACTTATGGCTACACCTTC.

This chain connects TRBV28 to TRBJ1-6; TRBD1 is a possible D gene (5 bases). With 2 bases removed from V and 7 bases from J, the gap between germline ends came to 9 bases. The CDR3 totals 14 residues. From germline, CDR1 is MDHEN and CDR2 SYDVKM. This CDR3 is CASSLQGTNSPLHF. The DNA for the CDR3 is TGTGCCAGCAGTTTACAGGGCACCAATTCACCCCTCCACTTT.

The chain carries TRBV7-2 and TRBJ1-2, with D tentatively TRBD1 (6 bases). Per germline, CDR1 SGHTA and CDR2 FQGNSA. The CDR3 spans 14 residues. Trimming took off 3 bases at V and 7 bases at J, with 15 bases between the two ends. CDR3 sequence (DNA): TGTGCCAGCAGCTTCTCTCCAGGGGTTTCTGGCTACACCTTC. It is translated as CASSFSPGVSGYTF. The entire variable domain, with the rest obtained from reference TRBV7-2 and TRBJ1-2, is as follows: GAGVSQSPSNKVTEKGKDVELRCDPISGHTALYWYRQSLGQGLEFLIYFQGNSAPDKSGLPSDRFSAERTGGSVSTLTIQRTQQEDSAVYLCASSFSPGVSGYTFGSGTRLTVV.

The V and J genes are TRBV24-1 and TRBJ2-4, with D unclear. Trimming cost V 3 bases and J 0 bases, with 5 bases left between them. Germline CDR1 and CDR2: KGHDR and SFDVKD. This CDR3 comprises 14 residues. The CDR3 region has the DNA TGTGCCACCAGTGATGTCAGAGCCAAAAACATTCAGTACTTC. As protein: CATSDVRAKNIQYF.

The genes are TRBV20-1 and TRBJ1-2, with 10 bases aligning to TRBD1. The CDR3 runs 13 residues. Per the germline V gene, CDR1 is DFQATT and CDR2 is SNEGSKA (reference sequence). The V segment lost 7 bases and the J segment 2 bases; nucleotides outside the gene matches: 4. The CDR3 region is CSGTTGGNYGYTF. The DNA of the CDR3 is TGCAGTGGAACGACAGGGGGCAACTATGGCTACACCTTC.

This chain joins TRBV27 and TRBJ2-7; D is possibly TRBD2 (6 bases). V was trimmed by 0 bases and J by 2 bases, leaving 11 bases between them. Germline CDR1 reads MNHEY; CDR2 reads SMNVEV (reference sequence). CDR3 length: 15 residues. In DNA, the CDR3 is TGTGCCAGCAGTTTATCTAGCGGAGCTGCCTACGAGCAGTACTTC. It translates to CASSLSSGAAYEQYF.

This clonotype was recorded once. This sequence joins TRBV7-8 and TRBJ2-5; D is undetermined. The length of the CDR3 is 15 residues. Trimming left V 2 bases short and J 0 bases short, with 10 bases between. Germline V CDR1 and CDR2: SGHVS, FQNEAQ. CDR3 protein: CASSLRSWYQETQYF. The DNA for the CDR3 is TGTGCCAGCAGCTTAAGGAGTTGGTACCAAGAGACCCAGTACTTC.

The chain combines TRBV15 with TRBJ2-5, with D tentatively TRBD2 (5 bases). The V gene lost 5 bases and the J gene lost 4 bases, with 11 bases spanning the gap. The CDR3 loop spans 13 amino acids. Germline V lookup: CDR1 LNHNV, CDR2 YYDKDF (reference sequence). Here the CDR3 reads CATSGMSGETQYF. CDR3 sequence (DNA): TGTGCCACCAGCGGGATGAGCGGAGAGACCCAGTACTTC.

V is TRBV9 and J is TRBJ2-2, with D possibly matching TRBD2 (6 bases). V lost 3 bases and J lost 7, with 13 bases in between. This CDR3 has 14 amino acids. The germline V gene has CDR1 SGDLS and CDR2 YYNGEE. CDR3: CASSAGVSHGELFF. The CDR3 nucleotides read TGTGCCAGCAGCGCGGGAGTAAGTCACGGGGAGCTGTTTTTT.

This clonotype was seen more than once but under ten times. The chain is built from TRBV3-1 and TRBJ2-2, with D possibly TRBD1 on 5 matching bases. Germline V gene data show CDR1 as LGHDT and CDR2 as YNNKEL (reference sequence). The CDR3 runs to 15 residues. Trimming pared 5 bases from V and 0 bases from J, leaving 10 bases between. The CDR3 region has the DNA TGTGCCAGCAGCGTCTGGGGCACGAACACCGGGGAGCTGTTTTTT. Protein product: CASSVWGTNTGELFF.

This clonotype came up a few times. This chain uses TRBV3-1 with TRBJ2-3; D uncertain. The CDR3 contains 13 residues. CDR1 LGHDT and CDR2 YNNKEL come from the germline V gene (reference sequence). V dropped 1 base and J dropped 4 bases, with 6 bases sitting between them. Here the CDR3 reads CASSQVGADTQYF. DNA of the CDR3: TGTGCCAGCAGCCAAGTTGGCGCAGATACGCAGTATTTT.

In this sample, this clonotype turned up once. The chain is built from TRBV3-1 and TRBJ2-4; D may be TRBD2 (5 bases). The CDR3 loop spans 16 amino acids. The V and J ends lost 2 bases and 0 bases respectively, with 11 bases between them. From germline, CDR1 is LGHDT and CDR2 YNNKEL (reference sequence). The CDR3 DNA follows: TGTGCCAGCAGCCAATTAGTGGCGGGAGCCAAAAACATTCAGTACTTC. Residues: CASSQLVAGAKNIQYF.

This rearrangement joins TRBV7-9 to TRBJ2-7, with a possible D match to TRBD2 (5 bases). Germline V gene sequence: CDR1 SEHNR, CDR2 FQNEAQ (reference sequence). This CDR3 is built from 13 residues. Trimming stripped 1 base from V and 2 bases from J, with 6 bases between. CDR3 loop: CASSLELAYEQYF. The CDR3 nucleotides read TGTGCCAGCAGCTTAGAACTAGCCTACGAGCAGTACTTC.

The chain is built from TRBV6-1 and TRBJ1-2; TRBD1 agrees at 7 bases. The CDR3 has 13 amino acids. The germline V gene encodes CDR1 MNHNS and CDR2 SASEGT. The ends lost 6 bases at V and 4 bases at J; junction bases unmatched: 5. CDR3 in DNA: TGTGCCAGCAGGGAACAGGGGATCTATGGCTACACCTTC. Amino acids: CASREQGIYGYTF.

The chain is built from TRBV12-3 or TRBV12-4 and TRBJ2-1; D call uncertain. V lost 1 base to trimming and J lost 7 bases, with 11 bases between them. This CDR3 is built from 14 residues. The CDR3 here is CASSLGALGNEQFF. The CDR3 coding sequence is TGTGCCAGCAGTTTAGGGGCCCTAGGGAATGAGCAGTTCTTC.

The chain employs TRBV18 and TRBJ2-1; the match to TRBD1 covers 8 bases. Germline lookup yields CDR1 KGHSH and CDR2 LQKENI. The junction had 7 bases not matched to a gene; V was cut back by 2 bases and J by 7 bases. The CDR3 sequence is 15 residues long. The CDR3 loop reads CASSPSGQGFNEQFF. The CDR3 DNA is TGTGCCAGCTCACCATCAGGACAGGGCTTTAATGAGCAGTTCTTC. Filled out from reference TRBV18 and TRBJ2-1, the complete variable domain reads NAGVMQNPRHLVRRRGQEARLRCSPMKGHSHVYWYRQLPEEGLKFMVYLQKENIIDESGMPKERFSAEFPKEGPSILRIQQVVRGDSAAYFCASSPSGQGFNEQFFGPGTRLTVL.

This chain uses TRBV5-1 with TRBJ2-2; 8 bases align to TRBD1. The V gene end was trimmed by 4 bases and the J gene end by 4 bases; junction bases not matched to a gene: 9. The germline CDR1 and CDR2 sequences are SGHRS and YFSETQ. The CDR3 length is 16 residues. CDR3 bases: TGCGCCAGCAGCGAGCGGACAGGGCAGTTCACCGGGGAGCTGTTTTTT. Translated, it gives CASSERTGQFTGELFF.